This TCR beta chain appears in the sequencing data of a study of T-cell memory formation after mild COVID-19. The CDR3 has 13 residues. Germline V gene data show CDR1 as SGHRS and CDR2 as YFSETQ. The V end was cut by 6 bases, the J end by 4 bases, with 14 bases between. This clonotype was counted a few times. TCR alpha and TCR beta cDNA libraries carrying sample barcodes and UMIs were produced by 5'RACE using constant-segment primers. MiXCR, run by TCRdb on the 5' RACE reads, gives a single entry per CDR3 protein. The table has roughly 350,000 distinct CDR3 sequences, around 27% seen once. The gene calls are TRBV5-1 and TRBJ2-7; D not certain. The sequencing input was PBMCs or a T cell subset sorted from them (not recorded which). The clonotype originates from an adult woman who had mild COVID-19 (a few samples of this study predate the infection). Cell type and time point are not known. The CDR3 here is CASTQESEYEQYF. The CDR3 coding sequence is TGCGCCAGCACTCAAGAATCGGAGTACGAGCAGTACTTC.